This note documents a single TCR beta chain sequence. As yet, its antigen is unknown. These data come from a study of T cell responses to AZD1222 COVID-19 vaccine. General study results and limits: It was only after the peak T cell response that any repertoires were sampled. Regions 160-218 and 743-854 held dominance among vaccine-associated CD4 TCRs, which spanned spike.

Repertoires were generated with immunoSEQ multiplex PCR, while TCRdb's copy carries only in-frame clones and drops some. The sample lists roughly 140,000 clones, 70% to 90% occurring once. CDR3 length equals 15 residues. The V gene end was trimmed by 10 bases and the J gene end by 9 bases; junction bases not matched to a gene: 11. Germline V gene sequence: CDR1 MDHEN, CDR2 SYDVKM. V gene TRBV28 combines with J gene TRBJ1-6, with 11 bases fitting TRBD1. This clonotype originated in an adult who had recovered from COVID-19. Sequencing was performed on peripheral blood, taken after recovery from COVID-19. The CDR3 loop reads CATSGGQGESSPLHF. The CDR3 DNA reads TGTGCCACCTCTGGGGGACAGGGGGAATCTTCACCCCTCCACTTT.